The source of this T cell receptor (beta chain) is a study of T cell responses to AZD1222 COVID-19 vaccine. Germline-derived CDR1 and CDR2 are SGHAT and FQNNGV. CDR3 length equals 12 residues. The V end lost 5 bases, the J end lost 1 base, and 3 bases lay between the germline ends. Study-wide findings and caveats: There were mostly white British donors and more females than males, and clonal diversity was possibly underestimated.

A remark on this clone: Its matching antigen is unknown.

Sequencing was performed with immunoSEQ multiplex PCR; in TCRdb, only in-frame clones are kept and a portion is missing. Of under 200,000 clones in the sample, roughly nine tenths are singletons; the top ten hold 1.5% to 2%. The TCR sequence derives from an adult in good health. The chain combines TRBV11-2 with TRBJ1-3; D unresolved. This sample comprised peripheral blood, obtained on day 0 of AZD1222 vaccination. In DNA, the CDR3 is TGTGCCAGCAGCAGATCTGGAAACACCATATATTTT. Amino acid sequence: CASSRSGNTIYF.